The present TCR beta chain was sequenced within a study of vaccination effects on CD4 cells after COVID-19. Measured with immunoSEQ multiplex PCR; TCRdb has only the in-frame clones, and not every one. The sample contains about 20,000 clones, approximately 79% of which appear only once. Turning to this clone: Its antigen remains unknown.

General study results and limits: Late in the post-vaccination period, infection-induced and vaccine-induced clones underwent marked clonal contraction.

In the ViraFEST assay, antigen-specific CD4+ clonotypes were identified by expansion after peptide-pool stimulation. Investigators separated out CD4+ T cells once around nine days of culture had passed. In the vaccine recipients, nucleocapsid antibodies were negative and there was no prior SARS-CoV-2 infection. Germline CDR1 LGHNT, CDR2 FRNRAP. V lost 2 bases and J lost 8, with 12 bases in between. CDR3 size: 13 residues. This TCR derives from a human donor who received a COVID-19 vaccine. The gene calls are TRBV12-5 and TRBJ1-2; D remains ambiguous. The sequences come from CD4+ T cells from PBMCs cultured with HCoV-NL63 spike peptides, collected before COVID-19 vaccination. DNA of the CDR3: TGTGCTAGTGGTTTGACCGATACGATGGGCTACACCTTC. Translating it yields CASGLTDTMGYTF.